Each of the 7 T cell receptor beta chains below was sequenced from the same sample in a study of early T cells in non-severe SARS-CoV-2 infection. Each CDR3 protein is one row after TCRdb ran MiXCR on the 5' RACE reads. The sample lists 45,000 or so distinct CDR3 sequences; roughly 4% were seen once. The sequenced sample was whole blood. The receptors were sampled from an adult who was a healthcare worker with PCR-confirmed SARS-CoV-2 infection or an uninfected control (not recorded which).

In this sample, this clonotype turned up many times. The chain is built from TRBV29-1 and TRBJ2-5; a possible D gene is TRBD2 (6 bases). Trimming shortened V by 4 bases and J by 4 bases, and 10 bases separated the two germline ends. The germline V gene encodes CDR1 SQVTM and CDR2 ANQGSEA. The CDR3 has 12 residues. Here the CDR3 DNA reads TGCAGCGTTGTACCTAGCGCAGAGACCCAGTACTTC. It specifies CSVVPSAETQYF.

The rearrangement uses TRBV27 and TRBJ2-2; no clear D. Trimming took off 7 bases at V and 0 bases at J, with 9 bases between the two ends. The CDR3 runs to 14 residues. Looked up from germline, CDR1 is MNHEY and CDR2 is SMNVEV (reference sequence). Written as DNA, the CDR3 is TGTGCCAGCACGTTGGGCACGAACACCGGGGAGCTGTTTTTT. Its translation is CASTLGTNTGELFF.

This clonotype occurred many times. V and J are TRBV27 and TRBJ2-4, with 8 bases fitting TRBD1. Germline trimming cut 5 bases from V and 0 bases from J; bases unmatched to any gene: 6. The germline CDR1 and CDR2 sequences are MNHEY and SMNVEV (reference sequence). The CDR3 sequence is 16 residues long. The CDR3 loop is CASSLRQGLAKNIQYF. The CDR3 region has the DNA TGTGCCAGCAGTCTAAGACAGGGGCTAGCCAAAAACATTCAGTACTTC.

This clonotype showed up many times. The rearrangement links TRBV11-3 to TRBJ1-2; 7 positions agree with TRBD1. The CDR3 covers 19 residues. Trimming removed 0 bases from V and 8 bases from J; junction bases left unmatched: 21. Per germline, CDR1 SGHNT and CDR2 YENEEA. For the CDR3, the DNA is TGTGCCAGCAGCTTAGACCGACAAACTACAGGGTCCGAAGGGGGCGGCTACACCTTC. The encoded protein is CASSLDRQTTGSEGGGYTF.

This clonotype was counted between two and nine times. V usage is TRBV5-5 and J usage is TRBJ2-3; D gene ambiguous. The germline V and J ends were trimmed by 0 bases and 15 bases, with 20 bases remaining between them. The CDR3 covers 14 residues. CDR1 is SGHKS, CDR2 YYEKEE, per germline (reference sequence). The CDR3 reads CASSLGWAHRLEYF. For the CDR3, the DNA is TGTGCCAGCAGCTTGGGTTGGGCCCACCGTCTGGAATATTTT.

Many counts were recorded for this clonotype. The V call is TRBV20-1, the J call TRBJ2-1; TRBD2 matches 8 bases. V was pared by 6 bases and J by 7 bases, with 8 bases of the junction left unmatched. CDR1 and CDR2 from the germline V gene are DFQATT and SNEGSKA (reference sequence). CDR3 size: 13 residues. The CDR3 protein is CSALNLAGNEQFF. CDR3 DNA: TGCAGTGCCCTGAATCTAGCGGGTAATGAGCAGTTCTTC.

A remark on this clonotype: This could be a read error, since a much larger clone is one nucleotide away. The chain joins TRBV7-8 to TRBJ2-7; the D gene is possibly TRBD1 (6 bases). CDR1 is SGHVS, CDR2 FQNEAQ, per germline. This CDR3 spans 14 amino acids. With 1 base removed from V and 5 bases from J, the gap between germline ends came to 12 bases. The CDR3 bases are TGTGCCAGCAGCTTAGATTTCAGGGGACACGAGCAGTACTTC. Protein: CASSLDFRGHEQYF.